This entry concerns a single T cell receptor beta chain. This clonotype was seen more than once but under ten times. The target of this receptor is not known. The input lacks base qualities; no much larger clone sits a single base away. Every donor was a healthy Caucasian. The twin cohort consisted of three pairs of female monozygotic twins, all aged about 18 to 29 years. CD4+ and CD8+ T cell populations were isolated with positive isolation kits from Invitrogen. The source of the sample is a study of identical twins (TCRdb year 2016). Study-wide context: The study deep-sequenced TCR alpha and beta repertoires from monozygotic twins, unrelated adults of various ages and cord blood to test whether fetal clonotypes persist. To rule out contamination, replicate twin experiments were performed at different times with different library preparation protocols.

Study-wide findings and limitations: Zero-insertion analyses could be partly confounded by invariant T cells such as MAIT and iNKT, though diverse VJ usage argued against such confounding for most clonotypes. Compared with coincidental sharing between unrelated individuals, out-of-frame TCR alpha sequences shared between twins had an excess of sequences with low generation probability. Abundant cord blood beta clonotypes had fewer insertions, young adult naive repertoires showed a similar but weaker trend, and memory repertoires showed no such trend. Because the same donors could not be followed over many years, the conclusions relied on cross-sectional statistical analysis. The excess sharing between twins in beta out-of-frame sequences was weaker because fewer shared sequences reduced the signal-to-noise ratio. In monozygotic twins, recombination models systematically underestimated out-of-frame TCR alpha sharing, but the models matched the sharing seen between unrelated individuals.

Library generation was performed with 5' RACE. The sequencer was an Illumina HiSeq 2000. Template switching added a universal primer binding site, and the final cDNA carried a unique molecular identifier that allowed TCR cDNA molecules to be counted accurately. First-strand cDNA for TCR alpha and beta chains was synthesized from specific primers in the conserved constant-segment region. To control for contamination, each cDNA library was double barcoded with a SMART-Mk sample barcode plus Illumina barcodes. TruSeq adapter sequences, together with Illumina sample barcodes, were added in two successive PCR steps. The Illumina HiSeq platform was used with custom primers to sequence TCR alpha and beta cDNA libraries. Processing in the source paper ran as follows. MiGEC was used to process raw reads and extract unique molecular identifiers, and MiXCR was used to find CDR3 positions. Recombination models were inferred per individual with the repgenHMM and IGoR tools using an EM algorithm. Shared clonotypes were analyzed with the tcR package in R, and sharing was normalized by the product of cloneset sizes. Out-of-frame nonproductive sequences were analyzed to study raw recombination free of thymic and clonal selection effects. Using fastp at Q25 and MiXCR, TCRdb reprocessed the public reads and kept productive beta chains. A single entry per CDR3 protein holds the most common genes and DNA from its merged rows. These V and J calls derive from TCRdb rather than the authors' analysis. In this sample the table shows 450,000 or so distinct CDR3 sequences, over 11% of which occur a single time. Approximately 1% of the sample is taken by the ten largest.

The data also belong to a second study, concerning yellow fever vaccine responses in identical twins. The second study's authors report: According to the authors, in identical twins the way T cells responded to vaccination appeared partly convergent and partly personalized. Focusing on identical twins, the study followed the T cell clones that responded to the vaccine, and did so with precision.

This TCR was sampled from a woman younger than 30 in good health. Sequencing was performed on CD4+ T cells sorted from blood.

The nucleotide sequence is TGTGCCAGCAGCCCCGGACAGGGTAGCGCTGAAGCTTTCTTT. Translated, it reads CASSPGQGSAEAFF. This chain joins TRBV12-3 or TRBV12-4 to TRBJ1-1, and 8 junction bases match TRBD1. The CDR3 holds 14 amino acids from the cysteine to the phenylalanine. The entry retains the CDR3 DNA only, 42 bases that are in frame from base 1. Trimmed from V: 6 bases; trimmed from J: 6 bases; junction bases lacking a gene match: 9.